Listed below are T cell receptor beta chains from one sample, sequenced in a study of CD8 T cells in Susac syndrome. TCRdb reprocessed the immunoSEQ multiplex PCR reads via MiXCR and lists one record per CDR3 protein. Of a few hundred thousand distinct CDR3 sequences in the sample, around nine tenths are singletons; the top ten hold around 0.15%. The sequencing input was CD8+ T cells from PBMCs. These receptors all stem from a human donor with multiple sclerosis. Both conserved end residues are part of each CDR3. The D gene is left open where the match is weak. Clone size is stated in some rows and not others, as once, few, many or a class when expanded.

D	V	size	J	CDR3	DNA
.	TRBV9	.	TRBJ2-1	CASSPWSGEQFF	TGTGCCAGCAGCCCATGGTCGGGCGAGCAGTTCTTC
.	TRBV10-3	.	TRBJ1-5	CAISESQGGNQPQHF	TGTGCCATCAGTGAGTCGCAGGGTGGCAATCAGCCCCAGCATTTT
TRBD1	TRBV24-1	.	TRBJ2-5	CATSDRRQGREETQYF	TGTGCCACCAGTGACCGTCGACAGGGCAGGGAAGAGACCCAGTACTTC
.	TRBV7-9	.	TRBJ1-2	CASSFDQRQTYGYTF	TGTGCCAGCAGCTTTGACCAGAGACAGACCTATGGCTACACCTTC
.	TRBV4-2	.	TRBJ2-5	CASSQDRETQYF	TGTGCCAGCAGCCAAGATCGAGAGACCCAGTACTTC
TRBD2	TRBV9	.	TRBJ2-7	CASSPSAGGEQYF	TGTGCCAGCAGCCCATCGGCGGGGGGAGAGCAGTACTTC
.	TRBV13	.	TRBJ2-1	CASSLEPSRGGKNNEQFF	TGTGCCAGCAGCCTCGAACCGAGTAGGGGGGGGAAAAACAATGAGCAGTTCTTC
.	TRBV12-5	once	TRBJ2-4	CASGSTPSAGDIQYF	TGTGCTAGTGGCTCGACCCCCTCTGCTGGCGACATTCAGTACTTC
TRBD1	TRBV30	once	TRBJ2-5	CAWRSGTGEETQYF	TGTGCCTGGCGATCCGGGACAGGGGAAGAGACCCAGTACTTC
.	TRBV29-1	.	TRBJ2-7	CSVEEGASSYEQYF	TGCAGCGTTGAAGAGGGGGCCTCCTCCTACGAGCAGTACTTC
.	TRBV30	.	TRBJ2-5	CASRVKETQYF	TGTGCCTCCCGGGTTAAAGAGACCCAGTACTTC
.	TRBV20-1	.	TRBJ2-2	CSARDSGATGELFF	TGCAGTGCCCGGGACTCTGGGGCCACCGGGGAGCTGTTTTTT
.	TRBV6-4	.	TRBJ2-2	CASSARGIAVGFTGELFF	TGTGCCAGCAGCGCCCGTGGGATAGCGGTCGGATTCACCGGGGAGCTGTTTTTT
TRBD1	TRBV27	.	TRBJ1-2	CASRLTGANGYTF	TGTGCCAGCAGACTTACAGGGGCTAATGGCTACACCTTC
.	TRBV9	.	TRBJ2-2	CASSVNPRSGSNTGELFF	TGTGCCAGCAGCGTAAACCCCCGGTCAGGGAGCAACACCGGGGAGCTGTTTTTT
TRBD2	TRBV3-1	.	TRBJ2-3	CASSPAGLAGGPGEDTQYF	TGTGCCAGCAGCCCTGCGGGACTAGCGGGGGGGCCTGGGGAAGATACGCAGTATTTT
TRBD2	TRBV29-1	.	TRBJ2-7	CSVEGTSGTSYEQYF	TGCAGCGTTGAGGGGACTAGCGGGACCTCTTACGAGCAGTACTTC
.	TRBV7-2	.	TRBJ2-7	CASSPSDVSYEQYF	TGTGCCAGCAGCCCGTCGGACGTCTCCTACGAGCAGTACTTC
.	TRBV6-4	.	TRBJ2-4	CASRASKNIQYF	TGTGCCAGCAGGGCCTCCAAAAACATTCAGTACTTC
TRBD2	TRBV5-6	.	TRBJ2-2	CASSDGTSGSLTGELFF	TGTGCCAGCAGCGACGGGACTAGCGGGAGCCTCACCGGGGAGCTGTTTTTT
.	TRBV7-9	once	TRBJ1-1	CASSLEMLNTEAFF	TGTGCCAGCAGCTTAGAAATGTTGAACACTGAAGCTTTCTTT
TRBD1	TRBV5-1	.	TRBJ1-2	CASSLGQGANGYTF	TGCGCCAGCAGCTTGGGACAGGGGGCGAATGGCTACACCTTC
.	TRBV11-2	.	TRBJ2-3	CASSLVGTARDTQYF	TGTGCCAGCAGCTTAGTGGGAACAGCGAGAGATACGCAGTATTTT
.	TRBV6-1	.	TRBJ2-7	CASSPQLWRGYEQYF	TGTGCCAGCAGTCCCCAGTTATGGCGGGGCTACGAGCAGTACTTC
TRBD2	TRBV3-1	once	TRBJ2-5	CASSQEGLAGISAGETQYF	TGTGCCAGCAGCCAAGAGGGACTAGCGGGAATATCTGCGGGAGAGACCCAGTACTTC
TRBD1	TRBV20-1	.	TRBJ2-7	CSARDRGTVDPYEQYF	TGCAGTGCTAGAGATCGAGGGACAGTTGATCCCTACGAGCAGTACTTC
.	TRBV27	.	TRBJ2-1	CASSYAGGSYNEQFF	TGTGCCAGCAGTTACGCGGGTGGCTCCTACAATGAGCAGTTCTTC
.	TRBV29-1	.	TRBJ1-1	CSVLSGVTEAFF	TGCAGCGTTTTGTCCGGGGTCACTGAAGCTTTCTTT
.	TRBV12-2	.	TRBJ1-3	CASRLVGGIAGNTIYF	TGTGCAAGTCGCTTAGTCGGGGGAATAGCTGGAAACACCATATATTTT
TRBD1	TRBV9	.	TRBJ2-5	CASSVGLRGTGTQYF	TGTGCCAGCAGCGTAGGTCTCAGGGGGACGGGGACCCAGTACTTC
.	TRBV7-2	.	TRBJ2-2	CASSSYGGSTGELFF	TGTGCCAGCAGCTCCTATGGCGGGTCTACCGGGGAGCTGTTTTTT
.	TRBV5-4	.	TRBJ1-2	CADWGRENYGYTF	TGTGCCGATTGGGGCAGGGAGAACTATGGCTACACCTTC
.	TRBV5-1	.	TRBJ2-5	CASSLSPVEGAETQYF	TGCGCCAGCAGCTTGAGTCCCGTCGAAGGGGCAGAGACCCAGTACTTC
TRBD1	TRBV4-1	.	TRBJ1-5	CASSHHSQGIQPQHF	TGCGCCAGCAGCCATCATTCACAGGGGATCCAGCCCCAGCATTTT
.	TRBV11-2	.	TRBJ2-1	CASSLMGGGNEQFF	TGTGCCAGCAGCTTAATGGGGGGAGGTAATGAGCAGTTCTTC
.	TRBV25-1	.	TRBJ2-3	CASSSGPGTDTQYF	TGTGCCAGCAGTAGCGGGCCCGGCACAGATACGCAGTATTTT
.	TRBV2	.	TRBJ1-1	CASRDGTAFF	TGTGCCAGCAGGGACGGGACAGCTTTCTTT
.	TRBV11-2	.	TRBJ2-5	CASGNRDWGETQYF	TGTGCCAGCGGGAACCGGGACTGGGGGGAGACCCAGTACTTC
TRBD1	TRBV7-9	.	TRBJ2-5	CASSSRIGTEETQYF	TGTGCCAGCAGCTCCCGCATAGGGACAGAAGAGACCCAGTACTTC
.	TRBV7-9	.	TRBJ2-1	CATGHGRNEQFF	TGTGCCACCGGTCACGGGAGAAATGAGCAGTTCTTC
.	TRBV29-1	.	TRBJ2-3	CSGWGEWSQYF	TGCAGTGGGTGGGGGGAATGGTCGCAGTATTTT
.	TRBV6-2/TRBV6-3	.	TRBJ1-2	CASSFYRDTRYGYTF	TGTGCCAGCAGCTTCTACCGGGACACACGTTATGGCTACACCTTC
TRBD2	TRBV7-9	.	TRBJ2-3	CASSLLLAGEDTQYF	TGTGCCAGCAGCTTACTACTAGCGGGAGAAGATACGCAGTATTTT
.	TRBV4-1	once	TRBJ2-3	CASSQLRLADTQYF	TGCGCCAGCAGCCAACTACGACTAGCAGATACGCAGTATTTT
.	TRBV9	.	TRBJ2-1	CASSDHPTIMNNEQFF	TGTGCCAGCAGCGACCACCCGACTATAATGAACAATGAGCAGTTCTTC
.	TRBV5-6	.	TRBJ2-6	CASSSIINRNPLVVSGANVLTF	TGTGCCAGCAGCTCGATTATTAACAGGAACCCCCTTGTAGTATCTGGGGCCAACGTCCTGACTTTC
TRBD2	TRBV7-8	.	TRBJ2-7	CASSSSSGRANEQYF	TGTGCCAGCAGCTCCTCAAGCGGGAGGGCCAACGAGCAGTACTTC
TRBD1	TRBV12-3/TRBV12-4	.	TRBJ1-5	CASSLGTGGLHSNQPQHF	TGTGCCAGCAGTTTAGGGACAGGGGGTCTACATAGCAATCAGCCCCAGCATTTT
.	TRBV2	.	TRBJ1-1	CASMKTGRGSDTEAFF	TGTGCCAGCATGAAGACAGGAAGGGGCTCGGACACTGAAGCTTTCTTT
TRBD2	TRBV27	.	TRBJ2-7	CASRSTSGGYEQYF	TGTGCCAGCAGATCGACTAGCGGGGGGTACGAGCAGTACTTC
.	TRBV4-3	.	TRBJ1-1	CASSQGGGRTEAFF	TGCGCCAGCAGCCAAGGAGGTGGCCGGACTGAAGCTTTCTTT
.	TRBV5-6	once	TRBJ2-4	CASSLNYGNIQYF	TGTGCCAGCAGCTTGAATTATGGGAACATTCAGTACTTC
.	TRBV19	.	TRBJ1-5	CASSTQGSGNQPQHF	TGTGCCAGTAGTACTCAGGGGTCGGGCAATCAGCCCCAGCATTTT
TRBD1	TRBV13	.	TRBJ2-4	CASSYRDRGQDIQYF	TGTGCCAGCAGCTACCGGGACAGGGGGCAGGACATTCAGTACTTC
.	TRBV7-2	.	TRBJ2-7	CASSLEVGNEQYF	TGTGCCAGCAGCTTAGAGGTGGGAAACGAGCAGTACTTC
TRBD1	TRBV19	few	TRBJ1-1	CASSKTGGTEAFF	TGTGCCAGTAGTAAGACAGGGGGCACTGAAGCTTTCTTT
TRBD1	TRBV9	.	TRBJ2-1	CASSMTGNYNEQFF	TGTGCCAGCAGCATGACAGGGAACTACAATGAGCAGTTCTTC
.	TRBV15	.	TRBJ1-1	CATSRGWGESTEAFF	TGTGCCACCAGCAGAGGATGGGGGGAAAGCACTGAAGCTTTCTTT
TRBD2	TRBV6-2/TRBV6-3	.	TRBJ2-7	CASSETSGSSYEQYF	TGTGCCAGCAGCGAGACTAGCGGGAGCTCCTACGAGCAGTACTTC
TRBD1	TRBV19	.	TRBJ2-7	CASSGTGSSYEQYF	TGTGCCAGTAGTGGGACAGGGAGCTCCTACGAGCAGTACTTC